These 28 T cell receptor beta chains were sequenced from one sample in a study of T-cell reconstitution after alpha-beta-depleted transplantation in children. TCRbeta library preparation incorporated unique molecular identifiers. One entry per CDR3 protein results from TCRdb running MiXCR on the PCR reads. The table shows 600,000 or so distinct CDR3 sequences, with 23% occurring only once. Here the sequenced sample was PBMCs, mostly from graft donor cells, taken 360 days after TCRalphabeta/CD19-depleted stem cell transplant. The receptor source for this set is a boy in the first two years of life who had a stem cell transplant for acute myeloid leukemia, so the T cells may come from the graft donor.

This clonotype occurred many times. The gene calls are TRBV24-1 and TRBJ2-7; D is tentatively TRBD1 or TRBD2 (5 bases each). The V end lost 4 bases, the J end lost 6 bases, and 15 bases lay between the germline ends. The germline gives CDR1 KGHDR, CDR2 SFDVKD. The CDR3 contains 14 residues. CDR3 DNA: TGTGCCACCAGTGACGGTGGGACCCCCCCCGAGCAGTACTTC. It codes for CATSDGGTPPEQYF.

V and J are TRBV28 and TRBJ2-3, with D possibly being TRBD1 or TRBD2 (6 bases each). This CDR3 is built from 12 residues. Deletions cut 7 bases from V and 5 bases from J, with 10 bases between. Germline lookup yields CDR1 MDHEN and CDR2 SYDVKM. The CDR3 region is CASTGAGDTQYF. CDR3 bases: TGTGCCAGCACGGGGGCTGGAGATACGCAGTATTTT.

This clonotype was observed a handful of times. The chain is built from TRBV20-1 and TRBJ2-2; D unresolved. V was clipped by 5 bases and J by 0 bases, with 10 bases between them. CDR3 length equals 14 residues. Germline V gene data show CDR1 as DFQATT and CDR2 as SNEGSKA (reference sequence). The CDR3 region has the DNA TGCAGTGCTCTGTGGGGTTCGAACACCGGGGAGCTGTTTTTT. Encoded protein: CSALWGSNTGELFF.

The rearrangement uses TRBV12-3 or TRBV12-4 and TRBJ2-4; D ambiguous. V lost 6 bases and J 8 bases, leaving 17 bases between the germline ends. The CDR3 contains 14 residues. This CDR3 reads CASSPMGSVDIQYF. CDR3 nucleotides: TGTGCCAGCAGCCCCATGGGCTCCGTGGACATTCAGTACTTC.

The chain is built from TRBV6-1 and TRBJ2-2; D might be TRBD1 (6 bases). The germline V and J ends were trimmed by 3 bases and 6 bases, with 8 bases remaining between them. CDR3 length: 13 residues. Germline loops: CDR1 MNHNS, CDR2 SASEGT. The CDR3 bases are TGTGCCAGCAGTGAGAACAGGGCCGGGGAGCTGTTTTTT. Translated, it gives CASSENRAGELFF.

The chain combines TRBV6-2 or TRBV6-3 with TRBJ2-4; D may match TRBD1 or TRBD2 (5 bases each). Germline V lookup: CDR1 MNHEY, CDR2 SVGEGT. This CDR3 spans 15 amino acids. The ends were cut back, 4 bases at V and 0 bases at J, with 10 bases in the middle. Written as DNA, the CDR3 is TGTGCCAGCAGTTGGGACGGGGAAGCCAAAAACATTCAGTACTTC. Protein sequence: CASSWDGEAKNIQYF.

This clonotype has a handful of counts. The J gene is TRBJ2-7, the V gene TRBV5-1, with D possibly TRBD1 on 7 matching bases. The germline V and J ends were trimmed by 4 bases and 3 bases, with 14 bases remaining between them. The CDR3 totals 14 residues. Germline values: CDR1 SGHRS, CDR2 YFSETQ. CDR3: CASSRGTVNYEQYF. The CDR3 region has the DNA TGCGCCAGCAGCCGGGGGACAGTCAACTACGAGCAGTACTTC.

This rearrangement joins TRBV20-1 to TRBJ2-3, with TRBD2 matching over 14 bases. The J segment lost 1 base and the V segment lost 4 bases, leaving 7 bases of the junction unmatched. This CDR3 has 17 residues. Germline lookup yields CDR1 DFQATT and CDR2 SNEGSKA (reference sequence). The CDR3 is CSATREGLAGGTDTQYF. CDR3 sequence (DNA): TGCAGTGCTACCAGAGAGGGACTAGCGGGGGGCACAGATACGCAGTATTTT.

This rearrangement joins TRBV20-1 to TRBJ2-1; no clear D. This CDR3 has 14 residues. Germline V lookup: CDR1 DFQATT, CDR2 SNEGSKA (reference sequence). With 6 bases removed from V and 3 bases from J, the gap between germline ends came to 15 bases. Here the CDR3 reads CSASRPELYNEQFF. The CDR3 bases are TGCAGTGCCTCGAGACCCGAGCTCTACAATGAGCAGTTCTTC.

The chain recombines TRBV28 with TRBJ2-1, with 10 bases lining up with TRBD2. CDR3 size: 14 residues. Germline trimming cut 2 bases from V and 10 bases from J; bases unmatched to any gene: 5. Germline V gives CDR1 MDHEN, CDR2 SYDVKM. CDR3 DNA: TGTGCCAGCAGTTTAAGCGGGGGGGCCGGAGAGCAGTTCTTC. It encodes CASSLSGGAGEQFF.

This clonotype was recorded many times. This chain connects TRBV15 to TRBJ2-7; no clear D gene. V was pared by 0 bases and J by 0 bases, with 9 bases between. This CDR3 comprises 15 residues. Germline V gene lookup returns CDR1 LNHNV and CDR2 YYDKDF (reference sequence). The CDR3 loop is CATSRERGYSYEQYV. The DNA for the CDR3 is TGTGCCACCAGCAGAGAGCGCGGCTACTCCTACGAGCAGTACGTC.

This clonotype was counted at least ten times. This chain uses TRBV7-2 with TRBJ2-1; the D gene is possibly TRBD2 (6 bases). CDR3 size: 13 residues. Trimming took off 0 bases at V and 8 bases at J, with 8 bases between the two ends. CDR1 is SGHTA and CDR2 is FQGNSA in the germline V gene. The CDR3 nucleotides are TGTGCCAGCAGCTTAGCGGGGGGAGATGAGCAGTTCTTC. Translating gives CASSLAGGDEQFF.

This clonotype was counted a few times. The chain couples TRBV27 to TRBJ2-7; 7 bases are a match to TRBD1. There are 14 residues in the CDR3. V shed 5 bases, J shed 3 bases, and the junction held 7 bases outside the gene matches. Germline values: CDR1 MNHEY, CDR2 SMNVEV (reference sequence). In DNA form, the CDR3 reads TGTGCCAGCAGTCCTGGGACAGCTCTCTACGAGCAGTACTTC. Residues: CASSPGTALYEQYF.

The V call is TRBV27, the J call TRBJ1-3, with a weak D call TRBD1 (5 bases). V shed 5 bases and J shed 1 base, with 18 bases lying between them. Germline V lookup: CDR1 MNHEY, CDR2 SMNVEV (reference sequence). CDR3 length: 17 amino acids. The CDR3 DNA reads as TGTGCCAGCAGTCCCCTGGGAGTGGGACGATCTGGAAACACCATATATTTT. Protein: CASSPLGVGRSGNTIYF.

The rearrangement uses TRBV7-2 and TRBJ1-2; D unresolved. The germline V and J ends were trimmed by 1 base and 2 bases, with 8 bases remaining between them. The CDR3 extends over 14 amino acids. Germline V gene lookup returns CDR1 SGHTA and CDR2 FQGNSA. CDR3 DNA: TGTGCCAGCAGCTTAGATCGGGTAAACTATGGCTACACCTTC. This codes for CASSLDRVNYGYTF.

This chain connects TRBV7-3 to TRBJ1-5; tentative D call: TRBD1 (6 bases). Germline V lookup: CDR1 SGHTA, CDR2 FQGTGA. The CDR3 loop spans 17 amino acids. With 0 bases removed from V and 4 bases from J, the gap between germline ends came to 16 bases. CDR3 sequence: CASSLTEGGASNQPQHF. DNA for the CDR3: TGTGCCAGCAGCTTAACGGAAGGGGGGGCCTCAAATCAGCCCCAGCATTTT. The complete variable domain, with remaining parts taken from reference TRBV7-3 and TRBJ1-5, reads GAGVSQTPSNKVTEKGKYVELRCDPISGHTALYWYRQSLGQGPEFLIYFQGTGAADDSGLPNDRFFAVRPEGSVSTLKIQRTERGDSAVYLCASSLTEGGASNQPQHFGDGTRLSIL.

On this clonotype itself: The junction and the germline gene differ at one end; a read error may be behind it. This chain uses TRBV20-1 with TRBJ1-3, with D perhaps matching TRBD1 (5 bases). Germline V gives CDR1 DFQATT, CDR2 SNEGSKA (reference sequence). This CDR3 has 16 residues. The CDR3 coding sequence is TGCAGTGCTTCTAACGGACATTTGGGGTCTGGAAACCCCATATATTTT. Translating gives CSASNGHLGSGNPIYF.

The sample holds a few counts of this clonotype. V and J are TRBV12-3 or TRBV12-4 and TRBJ2-2, with 8 nucleotides matching TRBD2. CDR3 length: 14 amino acids. J lost 5 bases, V lost 3 bases, and 2 bases had no gene match. The CDR3 DNA reads as TGTGCCAGCAGTTTTGGACTAGCAACCGGGGAGCTGTTTTTT. Its translation is CASSFGLATGELFF.

The V call is TRBV15, the J call TRBJ2-3; D unresolved. Germline CDR1 reads LNHNV; CDR2 reads YYDKDF (reference sequence). The CDR3 covers 13 residues. V was trimmed by 6 bases and J by 9 bases, leaving 16 bases between them. The CDR3 region has the DNA TGTGCCACCAGGTCGCTAGAATGGAACACGCAGTATTTT. It yields the protein CATRSLEWNTQYF.

This clonotype showed up many times. The genes are TRBV12-3 or TRBV12-4 and TRBJ1-1; D not resolved. The V end lost 6 bases, the J end lost 7 bases, and 15 bases lay between the germline ends. The CDR3 sequence is 13 residues long. The CDR3 protein is CASSPLSRVEAFF. The CDR3 bases are TGTGCCAGCAGCCCCCTAAGTCGCGTTGAAGCTTTCTTT.

This clonotype was seen a handful of times. The V and J genes are TRBV29-1 and TRBJ1-1; 9 bases are shared with TRBD1. CDR1 SQVTM and CDR2 ANQGSEA come from the germline V gene. After removal of 7 bases from V and 1 base from J, the junction contained 4 bases not matched to a gene. The CDR3 sequence is 13 residues long. Here the CDR3 reads CSGGGQGNTEAFF. The CDR3 DNA follows: TGCAGCGGGGGGGGACAGGGGAACACTGAAGCTTTCTTT.

This clonotype was detected ten times or more. The chain links TRBV10-3 to TRBJ2-7; TRBD1 aligns across 7 bases. The V gene end was trimmed by 3 bases and the J gene end by 3 bases; junction bases not matched to a gene: 11. The CDR3 length is 16 residues. Germline loops: CDR1 ENHRY, CDR2 SYGVKD. CDR3 region: CAISDPPGQPSYEQYF. In DNA, the CDR3 is TGTGCCATCAGTGACCCCCCGGGACAGCCAAGCTACGAGCAGTACTTC.

Here the CDR3 DNA reads TGTGCCAGCAGTTTGAGACTAGCGGGGATAAATGAGCAGTTCTTC. Its translation is CASSLRLAGINEQFF. The genes are TRBV6-5 and TRBJ2-1; TRBD2 aligns across 11 bases. This CDR3 contains 15 residues. Germline CDR1 is MNHEY and CDR2 is SVGAGI. J was trimmed by 7 bases and V by 4 bases; bases with no gene match: 6.

This clonotype has ten or more counts. V gene TRBV6-5 combines with J gene TRBJ1-5, with D possibly TRBD1 on 6 matching bases. The CDR3 runs 14 residues. Trimming pared 4 bases from V and 5 bases from J, leaving 12 bases between. Germline V gives CDR1 MNHEY, CDR2 SVGAGI. The CDR3, as DNA: TGTGCCAGCAGTTTAAAGGGGGTTTATCAGCCCCAGCATTTT. It is translated as CASSLKGVYQPQHF.

The chain combines TRBV4-3 with TRBJ2-3; no firm D call. The CDR3 has 13 residues. V dropped 4 bases and J dropped 4 bases, with 9 bases sitting between them. Germline V gene lookup returns CDR1 LGHNA and CDR2 YSLEER. CDR3 nucleotide sequence: TGCGCCAGCAGCCCCCTCCTCGCAGATACGCAGTATTTT. It codes for CASSPLLADTQYF.

This clonotype was seen ten or more times. The rearrangement links TRBV20-1 to TRBJ2-7; either TRBD1 or TRBD2 may supply D (5 bases each). Germline CDR1 and CDR2: DFQATT and SNEGSKA (reference sequence). V was trimmed by 5 bases and J by 4 bases, leaving 12 bases between them. CDR3 size: 12 residues. The CDR3 is CSALGGVYEQYF. CDR3 nucleotide sequence: TGCAGTGCTCTTGGGGGTGTTTACGAGCAGTACTTC.

The V call is TRBV7-2, the J call TRBJ2-2; TRBD2 might be the D (6 bases). The CDR3 consists of 15 residues. The V end was cut by 6 bases, the J end by 2 bases, with 13 bases between. From germline, CDR1 is SGHTA and CDR2 FQGNSA. The CDR3, as DNA: TGTGCCAGCAGGGATAGCGGATCTAACACCGGGGAGCTGTTTTTT. Protein product: CASRDSGSNTGELFF.

V usage is TRBV20-1 and J usage is TRBJ2-2; 7 bases align to TRBD1. Germline CDR1 is DFQATT and CDR2 is SNEGSKA (reference sequence). This CDR3 spans 17 amino acids. The J segment lost 2 bases and the V segment lost 1 base, leaving 10 bases of the junction unmatched. CDR3 sequence: CSARVLEGTVNTGELFF. In nucleotides, the CDR3 is TGCAGTGCTAGAGTCCTAGAGGGGACAGTTAACACCGGGGAGCTGTTTTTT.